These T cell receptor beta chains were read from a single sample in a study of T cells after yellow fever vaccination. TCRdb ran MiXCR on the 5' RACE reads and lists one entry per CDR3 protein. Among about 320,000 distinct CDR3 sequences listed, 3.5% to 5% were seen once. The input for sequencing was PBMCs, taken 15 days after the yellow fever booster vaccination. The receptor set was obtained from a man younger than 35 who received the YFV17D yellow fever vaccine. CDR3s include the opening cysteine and the closing phenylalanine or tryptophan. D genes are given only for firm matches. Expanded clones are given a class, and other clones once, few, many or no size at all.

clone size: many
J gene: TRBJ1-5
D gene: TRBD1
V gene: TRBV7-9
CDR3 protein: CASSLAGTGGQPQHF
CDR3 DNA: TGTGCCAGCAGCTTAGCGGGGACAGGGGGCCAGCCCCAGCATTTT

clone size: many
J gene: TRBJ2-2
D gene: TRBD1
V gene: TRBV19
CDR3 protein: CASSIGTGGSGELFF
CDR3 DNA: TGTGCCAGTAGTATTGGGACAGGAGGGTCCGGGGAGCTGTTTTTT

clone size: many
J gene: TRBJ2-1
D gene: .
V gene: TRBV4-3
CDR3 protein: CASSQEPRDQTWGEQFF
CDR3 DNA: TGCGCCAGCAGCCAAGAACCCCGGGACCAAACGTGGGGTGAGCAGTTCTTC

clone size: many
J gene: TRBJ2-7
D gene: TRBD2
V gene: TRBV10-3
CDR3 protein: CAIRGGQYEQYF
CDR3 DNA: TGTGCCATCCGCGGGGGGCAATACGAGCAGTACTTC

clone size: many
J gene: TRBJ1-1
D gene: .
V gene: TRBV20-1
CDR3 protein: CSARWSVMNTEAFF
CDR3 DNA: TGCAGTGCTAGATGGTCAGTCATGAACACTGAAGCTTTCTTT

clone size: few
J gene: TRBJ1-6
D gene: TRBD1
V gene: TRBV4-1
CDR3 protein: CASSQGGQGKKNSPLHF
CDR3 DNA: TGCGCCAGCAGCCAAGGTGGACAGGGTAAAAAGAATTCACCCCTCCACTTT

clone size: few
J gene: TRBJ1-2
D gene: TRBD1
V gene: TRBV29-1
CDR3 protein: CSVGPDRVFGYTF
CDR3 DNA: TGCAGCGTTGGCCCGGACAGGGTTTTCGGCTACACCTTC

clone size: many
J gene: TRBJ2-1
D gene: TRBD1
V gene: TRBV15
CDR3 protein: CATSRDRGNSYNEQFF
CDR3 DNA: TGTGCCACCAGCAGAGACAGGGGGAACTCCTACAATGAGCAGTTCTTC

clone size: .
J gene: TRBJ2-2
D gene: .
V gene: TRBV4-2
CDR3 protein: CASSQEVGTAGTGELFF
CDR3 DNA: TGTGCCAGCAGCCAAGAAGTGGGGACAGCGGGCACCGGGGAGCTGTTTTTT

clone size: .
J gene: TRBJ1-1
D gene: .
V gene: TRBV7-9
CDR3 protein: CASSLPRGHAMNTEAFF
CDR3 DNA: TGTGCCAGCAGCCTCCCCAGGGGCCATGCCATGAACACTGAAGCTTTCTTT

clone size: .
J gene: TRBJ2-1
D gene: .
V gene: TRBV27
CDR3 protein: CASSLFSGGGHNEQFF
CDR3 DNA: TGTGCCAGCAGTTTATTTTCGGGGGGCGGCCACAATGAGCAGTTCTTC

clone size: .
J gene: TRBJ1-2
D gene: TRBD1
V gene: TRBV7-9
CDR3 protein: CASSPGQGADYGYTF
CDR3 DNA: TGTGCCAGCAGCCCCGGACAGGGGGCAGACTATGGCTACACCTTC

clone size: few
J gene: TRBJ1-5
D gene: .
V gene: TRBV20-1
CDR3 protein: CSAGRFQPQHF
CDR3 DNA: TGCAGTGCCGGGAGATTTCAGCCCCAGCATTTT

clone size: few
J gene: TRBJ1-2
D gene: .
V gene: TRBV21-1
CDR3 protein: CASSKGGTGGYYGYTF
CDR3 DNA: TGTGCCAGCAGCAAAGGCGGGACAGGGGGTTACTATGGCTACACCTTC

clone size: few
J gene: TRBJ2-5
D gene: .
V gene: TRBV7-3
CDR3 protein: CASSLDYGETQYF
CDR3 DNA: TGTGCCAGCAGCTTAGACTACGGGGAGACCCAGTACTTC

clone size: .
J gene: TRBJ1-2
D gene: .
V gene: TRBV5-1
CDR3 protein: CASSLVSQVGYGYTF
CDR3 DNA: TGCGCCAGCAGCTTGGTATCGCAGGTGGGCTATGGCTACACCTTC

clone size: few
J gene: TRBJ1-4
D gene: .
V gene: TRBV7-9
CDR3 protein: CASSLTVEGLFF
CDR3 DNA: TGTGCCAGCAGCTTAACCGTAGAGGGACTGTTTTTT

clone size: few
J gene: TRBJ1-5
D gene: .
V gene: TRBV7-9
CDR3 protein: CVWRGGRGNQPQHF
CDR3 DNA: TGTGTCTGGAGAGGGGGAAGGGGCAATCAGCCCCAGCATTTT

clone size: many
J gene: TRBJ2-4
D gene: .
V gene: TRBV5-6
CDR3 protein: CASSVVREEIQYF
CDR3 DNA: TGTGCCAGCAGCGTGGTCAGGGAAGAGATTCAGTACTTC

clone size: many
J gene: TRBJ2-3
D gene: TRBD2
V gene: TRBV4-3
CDR3 protein: CASSLSARGASAGVADTQYF
CDR3 DNA: TGCGCCAGCAGCCTCTCAGCGAGAGGAGCCAGCGCGGGGGTAGCGGATACGCAGTATTTT

clone size: .
J gene: TRBJ2-1
D gene: .
V gene: TRBV6-2/TRBV6-3
CDR3 protein: CASSWGYHNEQFF
CDR3 DNA: TGTGCCAGCAGTTGGGGCTACCACAATGAGCAGTTCTTC

clone size: .
J gene: TRBJ1-5
D gene: .
V gene: TRBV7-2
CDR3 protein: CASSLHGLQPQHF
CDR3 DNA: TGTGCCAGCAGCTTACATGGGCTTCAGCCCCAGCATTTT

clone size: .
J gene: TRBJ1-6
D gene: .
V gene: TRBV15
CDR3 protein: CATSSLRGGDSPLHF
CDR3 DNA: TGTGCCACCAGCTCCTTGCGGGGAGGTGATTCACCCCTCCACTTT

clone size: .
J gene: TRBJ2-5
D gene: .
V gene: TRBV5-1
CDR3 protein: CASSQGTRQETQYF
CDR3 DNA: TGCGCCAGCAGCCAAGGGACAAGGCAAGAGACCCAGTACTTC